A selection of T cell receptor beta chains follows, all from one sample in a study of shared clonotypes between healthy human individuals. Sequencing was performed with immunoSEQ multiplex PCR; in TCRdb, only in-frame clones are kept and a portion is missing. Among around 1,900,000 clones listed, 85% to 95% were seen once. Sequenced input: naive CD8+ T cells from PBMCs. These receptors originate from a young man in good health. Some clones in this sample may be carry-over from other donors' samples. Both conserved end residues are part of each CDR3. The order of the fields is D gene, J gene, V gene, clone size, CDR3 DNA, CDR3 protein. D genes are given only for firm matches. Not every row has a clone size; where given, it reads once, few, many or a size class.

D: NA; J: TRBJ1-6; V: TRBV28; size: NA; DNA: TGTGCCAGCCTAAGAGCCATCCGGGACCCGGATAATTCACCCCTCCACTTT; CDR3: CASLRAIRDPDNSPLHF
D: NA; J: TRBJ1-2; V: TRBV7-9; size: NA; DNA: TGTGCCAGCAGCTTAGGTTACGGAAATGGCTACACCTTC; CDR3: CASSLGYGNGYTF
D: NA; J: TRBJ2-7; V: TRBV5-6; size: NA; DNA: TGTGCCAGCAGTCAGGACAGCTCCTACGAGCAGTACTTC; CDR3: CASSQDSSYEQYF
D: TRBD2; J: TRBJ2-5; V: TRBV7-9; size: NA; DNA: TGTGCCAGCAGCTTAAATAGCGGGAGAGAGACCCAGTACTTC; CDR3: CASSLNSGRETQYF
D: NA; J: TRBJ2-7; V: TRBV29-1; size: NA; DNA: TGCAGCGTTGTCACACACCTCTACGAGCAGTACTTC; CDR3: CSVVTHLYEQYF
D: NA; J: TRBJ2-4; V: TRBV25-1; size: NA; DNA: TGTGCCAGCAGCGGAGAGTCCCTAGCCAAAAACATTCAGTACTTC; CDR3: CASSGESLAKNIQYF
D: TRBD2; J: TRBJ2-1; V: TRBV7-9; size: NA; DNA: TGTGCCAGCAGCTCCGTTCCTTTGACTAGCGGGAGGGCCAATGAGCAGTTCTTC; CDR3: CASSSVPLTSGRANEQFF
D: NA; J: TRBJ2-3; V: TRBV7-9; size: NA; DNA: TGTGCCAGCAGCCAAAGCCTAGGAAGCACAGATACGCAGTATTTT; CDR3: CASSQSLGSTDTQYF
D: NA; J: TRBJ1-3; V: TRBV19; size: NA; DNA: TGTGCCAGTACTCCAGGGAGCTCTGGAAACACCATATATTTT; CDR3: CASTPGSSGNTIYF
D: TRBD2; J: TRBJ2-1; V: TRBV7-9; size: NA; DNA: TGTGCCAGCAGCCGCCCGTCGCGGGAGATAAATGAGCAGTTCTTC; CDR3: CASSRPSREINEQFF
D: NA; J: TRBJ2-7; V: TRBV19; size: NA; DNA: TGTGCCAGTAGTATAAGACAGGAGGGGGACGAGCAGTACTTC; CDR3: CASSIRQEGDEQYF
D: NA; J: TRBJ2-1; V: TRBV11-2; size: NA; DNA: TGTGCCAGCAGCTTAGATCGGGGTGAGCAGTTCTTC; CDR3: CASSLDRGEQFF
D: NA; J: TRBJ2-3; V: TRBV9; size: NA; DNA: TGTGCCAGCAGCGTAGCTCGGCTCGGCACAGATACGCAGTATTTT; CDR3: CASSVARLGTDTQYF
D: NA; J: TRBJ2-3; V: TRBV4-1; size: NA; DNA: TGCGCCAGCAGCCAAATAGCTTCCCAAACGAAAGATACGCAGTATTTT; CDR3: CASSQIASQTKDTQYF
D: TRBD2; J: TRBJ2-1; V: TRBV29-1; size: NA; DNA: TGCATGGGTGGAGCGGGACCATACAATGAGCAGTTCTTC; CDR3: CMGGAGPYNEQFF
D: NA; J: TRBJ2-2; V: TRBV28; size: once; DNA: TGTGCCAGCAGTTTATTCACGGACAGCCGGGAGCTGTTTTTT; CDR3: CASSLFTDSRELFF
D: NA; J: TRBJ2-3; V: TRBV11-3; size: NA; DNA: TGTGCCAGCAGGGGGCAAGGCACAGATACGCAGTATTTT; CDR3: CASRGQGTDTQYF
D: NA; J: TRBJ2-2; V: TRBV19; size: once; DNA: TGTGCCAGTACTCTACCCCGCACAGGGCAGGACGGGGAGCTGTTTTTT; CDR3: CASTLPRTGQDGELFF
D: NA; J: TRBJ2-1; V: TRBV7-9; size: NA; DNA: TGTGCCAGCAGCATATCTAGCGTCCCCTCCTACAATGAGCAGTTCTTC; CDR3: CASSISSVPSYNEQFF
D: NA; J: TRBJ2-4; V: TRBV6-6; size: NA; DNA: TGTGCCAGCACTCGCGGGATGGACATTCAGTACTTC; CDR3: CASTRGMDIQYF
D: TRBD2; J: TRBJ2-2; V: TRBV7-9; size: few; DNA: TGTGCCAGCAGCCCCCCGGGAGGACTAGACGGGGAGCTGTTTTTT; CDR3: CASSPPGGLDGELFF
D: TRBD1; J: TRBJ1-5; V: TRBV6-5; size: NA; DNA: TGTGCCAGCAGACCCGGGACAGGGGTTCAGCCCCAGCATTTT; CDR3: CASRPGTGVQPQHF
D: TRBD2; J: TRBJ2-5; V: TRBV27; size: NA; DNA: TGTGCCAGCGCTGCTAGCGGGAGGGTCCAAGAGACCCAGTACTTC; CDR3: CASAASGRVQETQYF
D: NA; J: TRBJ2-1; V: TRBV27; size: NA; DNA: TGTGCCAGCAGTTTAAGACACCACTCCTACAATGAGCAGTTCTTC; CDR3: CASSLRHHSYNEQFF
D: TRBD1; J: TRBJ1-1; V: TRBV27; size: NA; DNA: TGTGCCAGCAGTCCCCAGACAGGGGGAAACACTGAAGCTTTCTTT; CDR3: CASSPQTGGNTEAFF
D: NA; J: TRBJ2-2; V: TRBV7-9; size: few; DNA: TGTGCCAGCAGCTTATCTGCCGGGGAGCTGTTTTTT; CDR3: CASSLSAGELFF